This TCR beta chain was obtained from a study of neurological immune-mediated disorders. General study findings and limits: No CDR3 amino acid sequences were shared by expanded clones across subjects, suggesting private repertoires in all groups. Patients with HTLV-1-associated myelopathy showed the most TCR clonal expansion. Those with multiple sclerosis showed the least, falling below healthy controls.

Synthesis of cDNA was accomplished via 5'RACE employing 10-nucleotide random UMIs. One entry per CDR3 protein results from TCRdb running MiXCR on the 5' RACE reads. This table has more than 30,000 distinct CDR3 sequences, 13% appearing once. This clonotype was detected many times. Its specificity is not known. The CDR3 contains 15 residues. Germline CDR1 SGHTA, CDR2 FQGNSA. V shed 5 bases and J 4 bases; nucleotides not matched to a gene: 6. This sample's time point: technical triplicate 2. Sorted libraries were derived from approximately 990,000 CD4+ or CD8+ T cells. This TCR was recovered from a female donor with HTLV-1-associated myelopathy (HAM/TSP). The sequenced sample consisted of CD4+ T cells from blood. This chain uses TRBV7-2 with TRBJ2-7, with 12 nucleotides matching TRBD1. As DNA, the CDR3 is TGTGCCAGCAGCGAGGGACAGGGGGCCCTTTACGAGCAGTACTTC. It is translated as CASSEGQGALYEQYF.